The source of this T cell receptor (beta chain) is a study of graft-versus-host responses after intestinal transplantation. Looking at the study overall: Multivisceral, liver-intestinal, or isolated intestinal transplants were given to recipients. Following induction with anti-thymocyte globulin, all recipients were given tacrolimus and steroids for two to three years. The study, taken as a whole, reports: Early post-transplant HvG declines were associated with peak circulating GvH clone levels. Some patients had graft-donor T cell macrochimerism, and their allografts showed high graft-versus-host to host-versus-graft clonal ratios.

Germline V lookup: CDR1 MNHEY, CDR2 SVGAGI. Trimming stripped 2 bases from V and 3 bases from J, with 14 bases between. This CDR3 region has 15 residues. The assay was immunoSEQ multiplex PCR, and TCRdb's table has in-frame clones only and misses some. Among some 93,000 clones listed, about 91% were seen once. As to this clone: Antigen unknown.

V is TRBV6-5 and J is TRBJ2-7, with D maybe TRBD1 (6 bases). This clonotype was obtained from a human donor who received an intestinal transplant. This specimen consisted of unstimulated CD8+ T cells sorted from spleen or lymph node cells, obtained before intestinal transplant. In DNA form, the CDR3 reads TGTGCCAGCAGTTACGGGCACCGGGACATCTACGAGCAGTACTTC. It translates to CASSYGHRDIYEQYF.